This entry lists 30 T cell receptor beta chains sequenced from one sample in a study of cytomegalovirus exposure and HLA in healthy donors. PCR employed 60 Vbeta and 13 Jbeta primers. Some clones are missing from TCRdb's copy, which holds only in-frame ones; the method was immunoSEQ multiplex PCR. The sample has approximately 170,000 clones; 65% to 80% are singletons. Sequenced material: PBMCs. These receptors originate from a woman aged 35 to 49 in good health and CMV-seropositive.

The chain couples TRBV7-9 to TRBJ2-5, with D possibly matching TRBD2 (6 bases). Trimming left V 5 bases short and J 4 bases short, with 20 bases between. Germline V gives CDR1 SEHNR, CDR2 FQNEAQ (reference sequence). CDR3 length: 16 residues. The CDR3 nucleotides are TGTGCCAGCAGCCAAGGCCTAGCTAGCGCCCGAGAGACCCAGTACTTC. Residues: CASSQGLASARETQYF.

The chain carries TRBV5-6 and TRBJ2-2; 7 bases are shared with TRBD1. V trimming: 0 bases; J trimming: 6 bases; junction bases outside the gene matches: 5. The CDR3 totals 15 residues. Germline loops: CDR1 SGHDT, CDR2 YYEEEE. CDR3 bases: TGTGCCAGCAGCTTGGGTAGGGGGCCGGCCGGGGAGCTGTTTTTT. This gives the protein CASSLGRGPAGELFF.

V usage is TRBV7-2 and J usage is TRBJ2-7, with D perhaps TRBD2 (6 bases). Germline V lookup: CDR1 SGHTA, CDR2 FQGNSA. V dropped 3 bases and J dropped 4 bases, with 13 bases sitting between them. CDR3 size: 14 residues. The CDR3 nucleotides are TGTGCCAGCAGCTTGTACGGGAGAGGTTACGAGCAGTACTTC. Encoded protein: CASSLYGRGYEQYF.

The V gene is TRBV11-2, the J gene TRBJ2-5, with TRBD2 identical over 9 bases. Losses at the gene ends were 5 bases for V and 2 bases for J; bases not matched to a gene: 3. The CDR3 runs 14 residues. The germline V gene has CDR1 SGHAT and CDR2 FQNNGV. CDR3: CASSRSGGQETQYF. For the CDR3, the DNA is TGTGCCAGCAGCCGGAGCGGGGGGCAAGAGACCCAGTACTTC.

In this sample, this clone turned up a few times. The chain links TRBV7-2 to TRBJ2-7; D gene unclear. The CDR3 sequence is 11 residues long. CDR1 SGHTA and CDR2 FQGNSA come from the germline V gene. V lost 2 bases, J lost 7 bases, and 6 bases lay in between. For the CDR3, the DNA is TGTGCCAGCAGCTTAACAGAGGAGCAGTACTTC. It yields the protein CASSLTEEQYF.

In its sample, this clone was seen a few times. This chain connects TRBV4-1 to TRBJ2-1, with 8 nucleotides matching TRBD1. The germline CDR1 and CDR2 sequences are MGHRA and YSYEKL. With 3 bases clipped from V and 10 bases from J, the junction kept 11 bases outside the gene matches. This CDR3 region has 15 residues. The CDR3 here is CASSQTPGQAREQFF. CDR3 bases: TGCGCCAGCAGCCAGACACCGGGACAGGCCAGGGAGCAGTTCTTC.

The gene calls are TRBV6-5 and TRBJ1-2; a weak D match, TRBD1 (5 bases). Germline V CDR1 and CDR2: MNHEY, SVGAGI. Trimming shortened V by 6 bases and J by 6 bases, and 11 bases separated the two germline ends. The CDR3 has 12 amino acids. CDR3 protein: CASSQGGDGYTF. CDR3 DNA: TGTGCCAGCAGCCAGGGCGGGGATGGCTACACCTTC.

The V and J genes are TRBV28 and TRBJ2-7; no definite D call. Germline V gene sequence: CDR1 MDHEN, CDR2 SYDVKM. The CDR3 runs to 14 residues. The V gene lost 3 bases and the J gene lost 2 bases, with 11 bases spanning the gap. As DNA, the CDR3 is TGTGCCAGCAGTTTTATAGATCTTACCTACGAGCAGTACTTC. This encodes CASSFIDLTYEQYF.

This chain links TRBV27 with TRBJ1-6, with D hard to call. CDR3 length: 14 residues. V was shortened by 4 bases and J by 11 bases, with 15 bases between the two germline ends. In germline, CDR1 is MNHEY, CDR2 SMNVEV (reference sequence). CDR3 DNA sequence: TGTGCCAGCAGTTCCCCAGCGGAGGGCACACCCCTCCACTTT. This sequence encodes CASSSPAEGTPLHF.

The CDR3 here is CASGGQQSTDTQYF. The CDR3 bases are TGTGCCAGCGGAGGACAGCAAAGCACAGATACGCAGTATTTT. The rearrangement joins TRBV6-6 to TRBJ2-3; D may be TRBD1 (6 bases). The CDR3 spans 14 residues. Germline CDR1 and CDR2: MNHNY and SVGAGI (reference sequence). V lost 8 bases to trimming and J lost 0 bases, with 12 bases between them.

This clone was counted once. The J gene is TRBJ2-5, the V gene TRBV4-2, with a possible D match to TRBD2 (6 bases). This CDR3 contains 15 residues. Trimming removed 3 bases at V and 0 bases at J, with 11 bases between. Germline assignment: CDR1 LGHNA and CDR2 YNFKEQ. The CDR3: CASSQTGGNQETQYF. CDR3 sequence (DNA): TGTGCCAGCAGCCAGACTGGGGGGAACCAAGAGACCCAGTACTTC.

The genes are TRBV18 and TRBJ1-1; a weak D match, TRBD1 (5 bases). Trimming pared 3 bases from V and 8 bases from J, leaving 13 bases between. From germline, CDR1 is KGHSH and CDR2 LQKENI. The CDR3 runs 13 residues. The CDR3 DNA is TGTGCCAGCTCACCGCCCCCACCAGGGGAAGCTTTCTTT. Encoded protein: CASSPPPPGEAFF.

This clone was observed a handful of times. The chain recombines TRBV18 with TRBJ2-2, with a tentative D call TRBD2 (5 bases). Germline CDR1 is KGHSH and CDR2 is LQKENI. The CDR3 runs 15 residues. With 0 bases removed from V and 1 base from J, the gap between germline ends came to 6 bases. Written as DNA, the CDR3 is TGTGCCAGCTCACCACCGAGCGGGAACACCGGGGAGCTGTTTTTT. Translation: CASSPPSGNTGELFF.

The CDR3 region has the DNA TGTGCCACCGAACAGGGGGGCTACGAGCAGTACTTC. This gives the protein CATEQGGYEQYF. The gene calls are TRBV25-1 and TRBJ2-7, with TRBD1 matching over 8 bases. Per the germline V gene, CDR1 is MGHDK and CDR2 is SYGVNS. V lost 10 bases and J lost 3; bases outside the gene matches: 5. There are 12 residues in the CDR3.

This clone showed up just once. This rearrangement joins TRBV11-3 to TRBJ2-1, with D perhaps TRBD1 (6 bases). The V gene's germline CDR1 is SGHNT and CDR2 YENEEA. The ends were cut back, 1 base at V and 0 bases at J, with 7 bases in the middle. The CDR3 sequence is 15 residues long. This chain's CDR3 is CASSLGDTSYNEQFF. DNA for the CDR3: TGTGCCAGCAGCTTAGGGGACACCTCCTACAATGAGCAGTTCTTC.

The chain recombines TRBV27 with TRBJ1-2, with D maybe TRBD1 (6 bases). The germline gives CDR1 MNHEY, CDR2 SMNVEV (reference sequence). V dropped 5 bases and J dropped 4 bases, with 11 bases sitting between them. The CDR3 runs 13 residues. The CDR3 is CASSQRQAYGYTF. In DNA, the CDR3 is TGTGCCAGCAGTCAACGACAGGCCTATGGCTACACCTTC.

The V gene is TRBV5-8, the J gene TRBJ1-5, with 7 bases identical to TRBD1. With 3 bases clipped from V and 4 bases from J, the junction kept 7 bases outside the gene matches. The CDR3 is made up of 15 amino acids. Per germline, CDR1 SGHTS and CDR2 YDEGEE. The CDR3 nucleotides read TGTGCCAGCAGCTCACGACAGGGTAGGAATCAGCCCCAGCATTTT. This encodes CASSSRQGRNQPQHF.

The V call is TRBV27, the J call TRBJ1-2; no firm D call. V was trimmed by 6 bases and J by 2 bases, leaving 10 bases between them. Germline CDR1 MNHEY, CDR2 SMNVEV (reference sequence). The CDR3 loop spans 13 amino acids. The CDR3 loop reads CASRQTANYGYTF. The CDR3, as DNA: TGTGCCAGCAGACAGACCGCCAACTATGGCTACACCTTC.

This clone was detected only a few times. The chain is built from TRBV11-2 and TRBJ2-5; TRBD1 aligns across 9 bases. Germline CDR1 and CDR2: SGHAT and FQNNGV. The CDR3 spans 15 residues. V dropped 5 bases and J dropped 4; count of bases not matched to a gene: 8. CDR3 region: CASSPGTGISETQYF. CDR3 nucleotides: TGTGCCAGCAGCCCCGGGACAGGGATTTCAGAGACCCAGTACTTC.

This chain links TRBV7-6 with TRBJ1-2; 7 nucleotides align to TRBD1. Germline V CDR1 and CDR2: SGHVS, FNYEAQ. J gave up 8 bases and V 5 bases, and 20 bases lay outside the gene matches. The length of the CDR3 is 17 residues. The CDR3 is CASSPPPPGQLLYGYTF. The CDR3 coding sequence is TGTGCCAGCAGCCCCCCCCCACCGGGACAGCTATTATACGGCTACACCTTC.

As concerns this clone: Other nucleotide sequences from this sample produce the same CDR3. The genes are TRBV29-1 and TRBJ1-2; the D gene is possibly TRBD1 (6 bases). Germline values: CDR1 SQVTM, CDR2 ANQGSEA. The CDR3 contains 12 residues. The V gene lost 6 bases and the J gene lost 5 bases, with 13 bases spanning the gap. In DNA, the CDR3 is TGCAGCGTAGAGGGACAAGAGTATGGCTACACCTTC. Translated: CSVEGQEYGYTF.

Note on this clone: This same CDR3 is encoded by further DNA sequences in the sample. The chain joins TRBV19 to TRBJ1-2, with D perhaps matching TRBD1 (5 bases). The CDR3 is 20 amino acids. Trimming stripped 3 bases from V and 0 bases from J, with 26 bases between. Germline assignment: CDR1 LNHDA and CDR2 SQIVND (reference sequence). The CDR3 coding sequence is TGTGCCAGTAGTATTTATCAGGGTCGGACGATCCCGATAGCTAACTATGGCTACACCTTC. Encoded protein: CASSIYQGRTIPIANYGYTF.

The chain is built from TRBV2 and TRBJ2-7; 7 bases agree with TRBD1. CDR3 length equals 14 residues. V lost 5 bases and J lost 1; bases outside the gene matches: 5. CDR1 is SNHLY, CDR2 FYNNEI, per germline. The CDR3 nucleotides read TGTGCCAGCAGTCCTACAGGGGTGTCCTACGAGCAGTACTTC. Amino acids: CASSPTGVSYEQYF.

The CDR3 bases are TGCGCCAGCAGCAAAGGACTAGCGGGGGGCACAGATACGCAGTATTTT. It codes for CASSKGLAGGTDTQYF. V and J are TRBV5-1 and TRBJ2-3; TRBD2 agrees at 13 bases. This CDR3 is built from 16 residues. CDR1 and CDR2 (germline): SGHRS, YFSETQ. J lost 1 base, V lost 4 bases, and 3 bases had no gene match.

Comment on this clone: This specimen includes other DNA sequences encoding the same CDR3. This sequence joins TRBV14 and TRBJ1-2; D is unresolved. The CDR3 sequence is 15 residues long. Trimming shortened V by 2 bases and J by 4 bases, and 14 bases separated the two germline ends. The germline gives CDR1 SGHDN, CDR2 FVKESK. The CDR3 DNA is TGTGCCAGCAGCCAATACTATAGGTCTACCTATGGCTACACCTTC. It specifies CASSQYYRSTYGYTF. Supplemented by reference TRBV14 and TRBJ1-2, the full variable domain reads EAGVTQFPSHSVIEKGQTVTLRCDPISGHDNLYWYRRVMGKEIKFLLHFVKESKQDESGMPNNRFLAERTGGTYSTLKVQPAELEDSGVYFCASSQYYRSTYGYTFGSGTRLTVV.

The genes are TRBV7-2 and TRBJ2-1; 7 nucleotides align to TRBD2. The V segment lost 3 bases and the J segment 6 bases; nucleotides outside the gene matches: 8. This CDR3 contains 15 residues. Per germline, CDR1 SGHTA and CDR2 FQGNSA. The CDR3 DNA follows: TGTGCCAGCAGCTTGGGGACTACTACCAGCAATGAGCAGTTCTTC. This translates into CASSLGTTTSNEQFF.

CDR3 sequence (DNA): TGTGCCAGCAGCCCTACAGACAGGGATAATGAGCAGTTCTTC. Encoded protein: CASSPTDRDNEQFF. V and J are TRBV7-3 and TRBJ2-1; 7 bases line up with TRBD1. The CDR3 length is 14 residues. The V and J ends lost 5 bases and 7 bases, in that order; junction bases with no gene match: 8. Germline V gene lookup returns CDR1 SGHTA and CDR2 FQGTGA.

This chain links TRBV27 with TRBJ1-1; 11 positions match TRBD1. V lost 2 bases and J lost 9; bases outside the gene matches: 11. Per germline, CDR1 MNHEY and CDR2 SMNVEV (reference sequence). The CDR3 spans 16 residues. The CDR3 reads CASSLIVPGTGGKAFF. The CDR3, as DNA: TGTGCCAGCAGTTTAATTGTCCCCGGGACAGGGGGGAAAGCTTTCTTT.

The chain links TRBV6-5 to TRBJ1-1, with TRBD1 matching 7 bases. CDR1 and CDR2 from the germline V gene are MNHEY and SVGAGI. The CDR3 runs to 15 residues. With 6 bases clipped from V and 5 bases from J, the junction kept 12 bases outside the gene matches. The CDR3 nucleotides are TGTGCCAGCAGAAGGGGGCGTACAACGGAGACTGAAGCTTTCTTT. Protein product: CASRRGRTTETEAFF.

This chain connects TRBV18 to TRBJ1-1, with 9 nucleotides matching TRBD1. Germline trimming cut 2 bases from V and 5 bases from J; bases unmatched to any gene: 12. Looked up from germline, CDR1 is KGHSH and CDR2 is LQKENI. The CDR3 is 17 residues long. This chain's CDR3 is CASSPNGVGTGYTEAFF. In DNA, the CDR3 is TGTGCCAGCTCACCAAACGGTGTGGGGACAGGGTATACTGAAGCTTTCTTT.